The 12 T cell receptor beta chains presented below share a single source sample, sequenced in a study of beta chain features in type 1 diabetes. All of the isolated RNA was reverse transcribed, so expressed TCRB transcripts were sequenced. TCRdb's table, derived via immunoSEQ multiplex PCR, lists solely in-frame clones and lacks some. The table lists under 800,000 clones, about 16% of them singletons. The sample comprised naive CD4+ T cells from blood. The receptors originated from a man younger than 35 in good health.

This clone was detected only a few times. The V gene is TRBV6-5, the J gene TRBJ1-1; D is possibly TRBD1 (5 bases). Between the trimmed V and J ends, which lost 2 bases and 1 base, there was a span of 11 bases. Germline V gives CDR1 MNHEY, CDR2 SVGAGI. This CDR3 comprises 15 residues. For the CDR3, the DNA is TGTGCCAGCAGTTACGGATTGGGACGGAACACTGAAGCTTTCTTT. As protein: CASSYGLGRNTEAFF.

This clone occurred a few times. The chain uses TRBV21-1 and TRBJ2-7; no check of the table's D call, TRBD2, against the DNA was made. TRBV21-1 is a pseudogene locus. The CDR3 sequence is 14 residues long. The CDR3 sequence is CASSQLAGNYEQYF. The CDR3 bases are TGTGCCAGCAGCCAATTAGCGGGGAACTACGAGCAGTACTTC.

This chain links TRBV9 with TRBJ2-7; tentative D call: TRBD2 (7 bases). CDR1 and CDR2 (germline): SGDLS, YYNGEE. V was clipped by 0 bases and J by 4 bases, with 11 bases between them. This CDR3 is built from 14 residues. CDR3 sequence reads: CASSVEGGFYEQYF. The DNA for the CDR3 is TGTGCCAGCAGCGTAGAGGGGGGGTTTTACGAGCAGTACTTC.

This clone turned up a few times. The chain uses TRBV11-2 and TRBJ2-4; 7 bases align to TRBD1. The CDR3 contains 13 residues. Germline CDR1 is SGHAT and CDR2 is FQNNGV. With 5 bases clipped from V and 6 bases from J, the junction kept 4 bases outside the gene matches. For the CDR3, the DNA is TGTGCCAGCAGCCTAGGACAGGCAAACATTCAGTACTTC. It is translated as CASSLGQANIQYF. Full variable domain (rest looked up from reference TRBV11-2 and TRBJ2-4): EAGVAQSPRYKIIEKRQSVAFWCNPISGHATLYWYQQILGQGPKLLIQFQNNGVVDDSQLPKDRFSAERLKGVDSTLKIQPAKLEDSAVYLCASSLGQANIQYFGAGTRLSVL.

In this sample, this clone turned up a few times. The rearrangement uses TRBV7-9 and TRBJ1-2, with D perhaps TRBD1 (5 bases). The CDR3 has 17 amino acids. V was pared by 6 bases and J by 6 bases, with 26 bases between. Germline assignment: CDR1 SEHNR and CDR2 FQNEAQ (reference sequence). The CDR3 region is CASRFTGTRLTGDGYTF. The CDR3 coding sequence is TGTGCCAGCAGGTTCACCGGGACCAGGCTTACGGGGGATGGCTACACCTTC.

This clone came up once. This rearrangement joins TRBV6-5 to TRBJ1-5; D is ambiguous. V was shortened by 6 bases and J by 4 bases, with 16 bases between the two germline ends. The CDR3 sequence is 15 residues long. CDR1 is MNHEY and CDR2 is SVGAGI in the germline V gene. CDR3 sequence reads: CASRPPGLGNQPQHF. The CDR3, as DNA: TGTGCCAGCAGACCTCCGGGCCTAGGGAATCAGCCCCAGCATTTT.

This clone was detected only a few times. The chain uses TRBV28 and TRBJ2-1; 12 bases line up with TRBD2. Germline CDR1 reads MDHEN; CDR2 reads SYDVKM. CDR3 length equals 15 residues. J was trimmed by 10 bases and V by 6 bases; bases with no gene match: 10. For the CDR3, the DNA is TGTGCCAGCAGCTCTAGCGGGAGGGCCTCCGGGGAGCAGTTCTTC. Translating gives CASSSSGRASGEQFF.

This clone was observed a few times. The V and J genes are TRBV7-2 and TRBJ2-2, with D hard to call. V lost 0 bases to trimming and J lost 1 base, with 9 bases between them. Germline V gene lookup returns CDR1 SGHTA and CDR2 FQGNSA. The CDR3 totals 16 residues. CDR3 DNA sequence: TGTGCCAGCAGCTTAGCGCCCCTGATGAACACCGGGGAGCTGTTTTTT. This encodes CASSLAPLMNTGELFF.

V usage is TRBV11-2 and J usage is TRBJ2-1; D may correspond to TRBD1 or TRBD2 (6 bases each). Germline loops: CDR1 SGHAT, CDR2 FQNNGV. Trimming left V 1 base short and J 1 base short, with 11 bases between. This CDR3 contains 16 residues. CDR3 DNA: TGTGCCAGCAGCTTAGTGGAGGGGGGATCCTACAATGAGCAGTTCTTC. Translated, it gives CASSLVEGGSYNEQFF.

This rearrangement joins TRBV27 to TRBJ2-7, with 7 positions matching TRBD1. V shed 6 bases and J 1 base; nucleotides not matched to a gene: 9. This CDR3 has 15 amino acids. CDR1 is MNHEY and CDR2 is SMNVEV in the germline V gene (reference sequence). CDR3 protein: CASRTDRYFSYEQYF. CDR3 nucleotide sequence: TGTGCCAGCAGAACGGACAGGTACTTTTCCTACGAGCAGTACTTC.

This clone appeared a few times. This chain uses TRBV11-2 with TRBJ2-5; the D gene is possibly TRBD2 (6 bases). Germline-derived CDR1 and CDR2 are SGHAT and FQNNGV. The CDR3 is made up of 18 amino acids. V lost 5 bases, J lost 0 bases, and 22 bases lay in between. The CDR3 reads CASSQASGSGLYQETQYF. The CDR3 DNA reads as TGTGCCAGCAGCCAGGCGAGTGGTAGCGGCCTGTACCAAGAGACCCAGTACTTC.

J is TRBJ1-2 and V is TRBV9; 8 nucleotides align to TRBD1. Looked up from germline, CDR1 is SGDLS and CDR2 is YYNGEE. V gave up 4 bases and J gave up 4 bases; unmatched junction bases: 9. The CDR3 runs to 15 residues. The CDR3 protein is CASSTTGGPRYGYTF. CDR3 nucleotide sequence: TGTGCCAGCAGCACCACAGGGGGTCCCCGCTATGGCTACACCTTC. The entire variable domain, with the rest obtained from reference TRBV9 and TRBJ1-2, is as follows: DSGVTQTPKHLITATGQRVTLRCSPRSGDLSVYWYQQSLDQGLQFLIQYYNGEERAKGNILERFSAQQFPDLHSELNLSSLELGDSALYFCASSTTGGPRYGYTFGSGTRLTVV.